This passage covers 22 T cell receptor beta chains from one sample sequenced in a study of T cells in Graves' hyperthyroidism and ophthalmopathy. RNA transcripts gave rise to amplified TCR beta CDR3 regions. During a first-round RT-PCR of the TCR CDR3, the HTBI primer set was used. TCRdb independently ran MiXCR on the multiplex PCR reads; one entry per CDR3 protein. The table has some 500,000 distinct CDR3 sequences, about 15% seen once. The specimen sequenced was blood. The receptor source for this set is a woman in her thirties with Graves' ophthalmopathy.

This clonotype was seen a few times. V gene TRBV20-1 combines with J gene TRBJ2-2; no clear D gene. V dropped 0 bases and J dropped 6 bases, with 5 bases sitting between them. This CDR3 comprises 12 residues. CDR1 and CDR2 from the germline V gene are DFQATT and SNEGSKA (reference sequence). CDR3 sequence reads: CSARDGPGELFF. The CDR3, as DNA: TGCAGTGCTAGAGACGGCCCCGGGGAGCTGTTTTTT.

This clonotype was detected ten times or more. The J gene is TRBJ2-7, the V gene TRBV28, with D possibly TRBD1 on 6 matching bases. The length of the CDR3 is 14 residues. V was cut by 6 bases and J by 2 bases, with 14 bases left in between. CDR1 MDHEN and CDR2 SYDVKM come from the germline V gene. For the CDR3, the DNA is TGTGCCAGCAGGTATGAGGACAGTACCTACGAGCAGTACTTC. This sequence encodes CASRYEDSTYEQYF.

This clonotype has ten or more counts. The chain has TRBV24-1 and TRBJ2-7; 9 nucleotides align to TRBD1. The length of the CDR3 is 14 residues. Trimming cost V 9 bases and J 2 bases; bases outside gene matches: 7. Germline V gives CDR1 KGHDR, CDR2 SFDVKD. This chain's CDR3 is CATGDRAMPYEQYF. The CDR3 DNA is TGTGCCACCGGGGACAGGGCGATGCCCTACGAGCAGTACTTC.

Only a few counts were recorded for this clonotype. V and J are TRBV9 and TRBJ1-6; 7 bases line up with TRBD1. Trimming cost V 4 bases and J 5 bases; bases outside gene matches: 6. Germline V lookup: CDR1 SGDLS, CDR2 YYNGEE. This CDR3 has 15 residues. The DNA of the CDR3 is TGTGCCAGCAGCACCCGACAGGGTGATAATTCACCCCTCCACTTT. Translated: CASSTRQGDNSPLHF.

The V call is TRBV19, the J call TRBJ2-1; D not certain. Trimming left V 10 bases short and J 9 bases short, with 25 bases between. The CDR3 has 15 residues. Germline V CDR1 and CDR2: LNHDA, SQIVND (reference sequence). The CDR3 sequence is CATAPLERVDGEQFF. The CDR3 nucleotides are TGTGCCACCGCACCCCTGGAGAGAGTGGATGGTGAGCAGTTCTTC.

Concerning this clonotype: This may be a read error: a much more frequent sequence differs by one nucleotide. This chain links TRBV28 with TRBJ1-5; D is perhaps TRBD1 (6 bases). The germline V gene encodes CDR1 MDHEN and CDR2 SYDVKM. The CDR3 has 15 residues. As DNA, the CDR3 is TGTGCCAGCAGTCAAATGACAGGCTACAATCAGCTCCAGCATTTT. Residues: CASSQMTGYNQLQHF.

CDR3 sequence (DNA): TGCAGTGCTAGCCCGATGGCGGGAGCGGCAGATACGCAGTATTTT. It encodes CSASPMAGAADTQYF. The rearrangement links TRBV20-1 to TRBJ2-3, with 7 bases identical to TRBD2. V lost 3 bases and J lost 4; bases outside the gene matches: 10. Germline-derived CDR1 and CDR2 are DFQATT and SNEGSKA (reference sequence). CDR3 length: 15 residues.

Remarks on this clonotype: A read error may be the cause here, since a much bigger clone is one base away. The V gene is TRBV27, the J gene TRBJ2-7; 8 bases agree with TRBD1. CDR3 length equals 13 residues. The trim removed 6 bases at V and 3 bases at J, leaving 4 bases unmatched. The germline CDR1 and CDR2 sequences are MNHEY and SMNVEV (reference sequence). The DNA of the CDR3 is TGTGCCAGCAGGGTGGACAGGGACTACGAGCAGTACTTC. The encoded protein is CASRVDRDYEQYF.

This rearrangement joins TRBV6-2 or TRBV6-3 to TRBJ2-1; tentative D call: TRBD2 (6 bases). The germline CDR1 and CDR2 sequences are MNHEY and SVGEGT. Deletions cut 2 bases from V and 3 bases from J, with 8 bases between. CDR3 length: 14 amino acids. The CDR3 protein is CASSYAGFYNEQFF. The CDR3 region has the DNA TGTGCCAGCAGTTACGCGGGATTCTACAATGAGCAGTTCTTC.

This clonotype was picked up a small number of times. The gene calls are TRBV4-2 and TRBJ1-1, with TRBD1 as a possible D gene (5 bases). Germline CDR1 reads LGHNA; CDR2 reads YNFKEQ. The CDR3 is made up of 14 amino acids. V lost 4 bases and J 1 base, leaving 10 bases between the germline ends. The CDR3 here is CASSLPRENTEAFF. The CDR3 region has the DNA TGTGCCAGCAGCCTACCCAGGGAGAACACTGAAGCTTTCTTT.

This clonotype was counted ten times or more. The chain recombines TRBV7-2 with TRBJ2-5; 7 nucleotides line up with TRBD2. CDR3 length: 16 amino acids. J was trimmed by 7 bases and V by 5 bases; bases with no gene match: 16. Looked up from germline, CDR1 is SGHTA and CDR2 is FQGNSA. The CDR3, as DNA: TGTGCCAGCAGCCCCTTTGCGGCGGGAGAAGGAGGGACCCAGTACTTC. This encodes CASSPFAAGEGGTQYF.

This clonotype has a count of ten or more. The chain uses TRBV10-3 and TRBJ2-4; D possibly corresponds to TRBD1 (5 bases). This CDR3 comprises 16 residues. Germline V gene lookup returns CDR1 ENHRY and CDR2 SYGVKD. With 3 bases removed from V and 1 base from J, the gap between germline ends came to 13 bases. The CDR3 bases are TGTGCCATCAGTGACGCAGGGCGTGTGGCCAAAAACATTCAGTACTTC. It codes for CAISDAGRVAKNIQYF.

This clonotype was recorded a few times. The rearrangement joins TRBV10-3 to TRBJ2-1; 8 bases match TRBD2. V was pared by 3 bases and J by 7 bases, with 14 bases of the junction left unmatched. The germline V gene has CDR1 ENHRY and CDR2 SYGVKD. The CDR3 covers 17 residues. Here the CDR3 DNA reads TGTGCCATCAGTGACTCCCTGAGCGGGAGTGGGATAAATGAGCAGTTCTTC. Translated: CAISDSLSGSGINEQFF.

This clonotype has ten or more counts. CDR3 residues: CASRDRDRGLYYEQYF. CDR3 bases: TGTGCCAGCCGCGACCGGGACAGGGGGCTCTACTACGAGCAGTACTTC. The chain combines TRBV19 with TRBJ2-7, with 12 bases fitting TRBD1. Germline V CDR1 and CDR2: LNHDA, SQIVND (reference sequence). This CDR3 contains 16 residues. Trimming removed 9 bases from V and 3 bases from J; junction bases left unmatched: 12.

This clonotype appeared many times. CDR3 amino acids: CASSSVHLGGTNEQFF. The DNA of the CDR3 is TGTGCCAGCAGTTCTGTCCACCTCGGGGGTACCAATGAGCAGTTCTTC. The V and J genes are TRBV28 and TRBJ2-1, with a weak D call TRBD2 (6 bases). The V and J ends lost 4 bases and 6 bases respectively, with 19 bases between them. The CDR3 runs to 16 residues. From germline, CDR1 is MDHEN and CDR2 SYDVKM.

This clonotype was seen many times. This sequence joins TRBV5-6 and TRBJ1-6; 10 positions agree with TRBD1. The CDR3 runs 14 residues. The germline gives CDR1 SGHDT, CDR2 YYEEEE. The junction had 5 bases not matched to a gene; V was cut back by 4 bases and J by 10 bases. The CDR3 sequence is CASSRDRGRSPLHF. CDR3 in DNA: TGTGCCAGCAGCCGGGACAGGGGCAGGTCACCCCTCCACTTT.

This clonotype was observed at least ten times. The chain has TRBV7-8 and TRBJ1-2; 12 nucleotides agree with TRBD1. J gave up 7 bases and V 5 bases, and 14 bases lay outside the gene matches. CDR3 length equals 17 residues. Germline lookup yields CDR1 SGHVS and CDR2 FQNEAQ. CDR3 loop: CASSPRDRGPPLGGYTF. In DNA form, the CDR3 reads TGTGCCAGCAGCCCCCGGGACAGGGGGCCCCCTTTGGGTGGCTACACCTTC.

A few counts support this clonotype. V is TRBV28 and J is TRBJ1-6, with D hard to call. Deletions cut 10 bases from V and 0 bases from J, with 13 bases between. CDR1 and CDR2 (germline): MDHEN, SYDVKM. The CDR3 is 15 residues long. As DNA, the CDR3 is TGTGCCATCAGACGGCAGCTCTCCTATAATTCACCCCTCCACTTT. It encodes CAIRRQLSYNSPLHF.

This clonotype was recorded a few times. A much more abundant neighbour one base away suggests this may be a read error. The rearrangement joins TRBV2 to TRBJ1-1; tentative D call: TRBD1 (6 bases). The CDR3 totals 14 residues. CDR1 and CDR2 from the germline V gene are SNHLY and FYNNEI. V gave up 9 bases and J gave up 3 bases, with 17 bases separating them. CDR3 sequence (DNA): TGTGCCAGTCAGACAGTGGAGGGGGACACTGAAGCTTTCTTT. Translating gives CASQTVEGDTEAFF.

This clonotype turned up a few times. The chain carries TRBV5-1 and TRBJ2-2; TRBD1 matches 9 bases. CDR1 and CDR2 from the germline V gene are SGHRS and YFSETQ. There are 17 residues in the CDR3. J lost 5 bases, V lost 0 bases, and 8 bases had no gene match. CDR3 sequence reads: CASSLAGTGSGTGELFF. CDR3 nucleotide sequence: TGCGCCAGCAGCTTGGCCGGGACAGGGAGTGGGACCGGGGAGCTGTTTTTT.

The chain couples TRBV4-3 to TRBJ1-1, with 7 bases identical to TRBD1. V was clipped by 0 bases and J by 5 bases; unmatched bases: 12. CDR1 is LGHNA, CDR2 YSLEER, per germline. The CDR3 has 17 amino acids. The CDR3 nucleotides read TGCGCCAGCAGCCAAGATCAGACAGGGTGGGGGAAGACTGAAGCTTTCTTT. It encodes CASSQDQTGWGKTEAFF.

This clonotype was counted a few times. The rearrangement uses TRBV5-1 and TRBJ1-1; no clear D gene. Germline CDR1 and CDR2: SGHRS and YFSETQ. This CDR3 has 13 residues. V lost 5 bases, J lost 7 bases, and 15 bases lay in between. CDR3 DNA sequence: TGCGCCAGCAGGGCAGTTGTAGAGGGTGAAGCTTTCTTT. This encodes CASRAVVEGEAFF. Together with reference TRBV5-1 and TRBJ1-1, the CDR3 gives the full variable domain: KAGVTQTPRYLIKTRGQQVTLSCSPISGHRSVSWYQQTPGQGLQFLFEYFSETQRNKGNFPGRFSGRQFSNSRSEMNVSTLELGDSALYLCASRAVVEGEAFFGQGTRLTVV.